This record covers a single TCR beta chain. Trimming stripped 4 bases from V and 18 bases from J, with 19 bases between. The CDR3 runs to 13 residues. Germline V gene data show CDR1 as MNHEY and CDR2 as SVGAGI. This entry belongs to a study of blood T cells in healthy people across ages. Primed by a sample-barcoded 5' primer and a J-beta primer mix, a second PCR proceeded for about 6 to 12 cycles. TCRdb independently ran MiXCR on the 5' RACE reads; one entry per CDR3 protein. Seen here are roughly 1 million distinct CDR3 sequences, less than 25% observed once, and the top ten hold approximately 0.75%. The same data also contributed to another study, on T cells of mothers and their children. That report adds: Using the M1S primer, the second PCR added sample barcodes along with 2-4 random nucleotides.

The source of this sequence is a girl aged 2-10 years in good health. V gene TRBV6-5 combines with J gene TRBJ1-6, with no clear D. The sequenced sample was blood. The CDR3 loop is CASSSQMGLGAHF. The CDR3 nucleotides read TGTGCCAGCAGTTCCCAGATGGGCTTGGGAGCCCACTTT.